Many counts were recorded for the clone carrying this T cell receptor beta chain. Its target is not known. The data derive from a study of breast tumors, draining lymph nodes, adjacent tissues. Study findings and constraints: Data only fit, rather than demonstrated, lymph node origin of most tumor T cells. Luminal-like breast cancer showed significantly higher tumor–nontumor repertoire similarity than basal-like. Tumors had less TCR diversity than lymph nodes, more than nontumor tissue. Data fit most tumor T cells coming from lymph node, expanding in tumor.

From the multiplex PCR reads, TCRdb called clonotypes with MiXCR, one entry per CDR3 protein. The table shows over 150,000 distinct CDR3 sequences, with 33% occurring only once. CDR1 and CDR2 from the germline V gene are MNHNY and SVGAGI (reference sequence). Trimming pared 0 bases from V and 0 bases from J, leaving 24 bases between. The CDR3 is made up of 21 amino acids. Samples came from axillary lymph nodes draining the breast cancer. Sequenced: axillary lymph node tissue. The receptor was isolated from a female donor with breast cancer. Some clones in this sample may be carry-over from other donors' samples. V and J are TRBV6-6 and TRBJ1-3, with D tentatively TRBD1 (5 bases). CDR3 nucleotide sequence: TGTGCCAGCAGTTACTCCTACACTCAACCGGGACCGACTAACTCTGGAAACACCATATATTTT. It codes for CASSYSYTQPGPTNSGNTIYF.